This T cell receptor beta chain derives from a study of beta chain features in type 1 diabetes. Study results and caveats: Across all four CD4+ subsets, people with type 1 diabetes showed modestly shorter TCRB CDR3s. Cells carrying high TCR expression could end up over-represented when cDNA is sequenced.

All of the isolated RNA was reverse transcribed, so expressed TCRB transcripts were sequenced. The data were produced by immunoSEQ multiplex PCR, yet TCRdb's version contains in-frame clones alone and is incomplete. The sample holds roughly 100,000 clones, over 25% seen once. One heparinised blood draw averaging roughly 120 mL was given by each donor. CD45RO/CCR7/CD25/CD127/CD95/CD27 sorting isolated CD4+ naive, central memory, regulatory and stem cell-like memory cells. Regarding this clone: The target antigen is unknown.

This TCR was sampled from a young woman with type 1 diabetes. The sample consisted of central memory CD4+ T cells from blood.

The DNA for the CDR3 is TGTGCCAGCAGTGAAGCGCGCACCACAGATACGCAGTATTTT. Encoded protein: CASSEARTTDTQYF. The chain carries TRBV6-1 and TRBJ2-3; no definite D call. V was trimmed by 0 bases and J by 2 bases, leaving 6 bases between them. CDR3 size: 14 residues. Germline V CDR1 and CDR2: MNHNS, SASEGT.